This T cell receptor beta chain was recorded in a study of CD8+ T cells in alopecia areata. This sample's treatment: oral pan-JAK inhibitor, 5-10 mg twice daily. This clone appeared a few times. Its antigen is not known. The sequencing template was cDNA reverse transcribed from extracted RNA. The data were produced by immunoSEQ multiplex PCR, yet TCRdb's version contains in-frame clones alone and is incomplete. Among around 160,000 clones listed, 50% to 65% were seen once. Study observations and caveats: In scalp, tofacitinib significantly decreased clonality and expanded CD8+ clones among the top 100. During tofacitinib treatment, many expanded lesional clones remained in scalp and blood.

The CDR3 is 13 residues long. From germline, CDR1 is MNHNS and CDR2 SASEGT. Sequenced here: CD4+ T cells sorted from blood, sampled at week 24, from a patient treated with tofacitinib. The genes are TRBV6-1 and TRBJ2-5, with 10 bases that match TRBD1. The DNA end lines up better with TRBJ2-7; the J call may be wrong. The receptor was isolated from a human donor with alopecia areata. CDR3 in amino acids: CASTRDRGYEQYF. The CDR3 DNA follows: TGTGCCAGCACCCGGGACAGGGGATACGAGCAGTACTTC.